This T cell receptor beta chain derives from a study of cytomegalovirus exposure and HLA in healthy donors. Overall study context: The same platform used for the approximately 700 first-cohort repertoires was also used for the roughly 130 validation repertoires, as a later analysis reported.

This CDR3 region has 14 residues. The germline V gene has CDR1 SGHDN and CDR2 FVKESK. V lost 6 bases, J lost 0 bases, and 11 bases lay in between. This clone was counted once. Its antigen is not known. The table came from immunoSEQ multiplex PCR; TCRdb's copy has only in-frame clones and leaves some out. This table holds approximately 73,000 clones, approximately 95% found once. Study-wide results and limits: First-cohort TCR clusters tended to co-occur in the 120 or so validation repertoires, a later analysis found.

The TCR sequence derives from a man younger than 35 in good health and CMV-seronegative. Sequenced material: PBMCs. The rearrangement links TRBV14 to TRBJ1-2, with D hard to call. CDR3 sequence: CASSPGIANYGYTF. The CDR3 bases are TGTGCCAGCAGTCCCGGGATAGCTAACTATGGCTACACCTTC.